This T cell receptor (beta chain) was profiled in a study of control samples from healthy donors and cancer patients. CDR1 and CDR2 (germline): MNHNY, SVGAGI (reference sequence). Trimming cost V 8 bases and J 0 bases, with 11 bases left between them. This CDR3 comprises 15 residues. Clones were sequenced by immunoSEQ multiplex PCR, and TCRdb holds only the in-frame ones, with some missing. Of some 130,000 clones in the sample, around 92% are singletons; the top ten hold roughly 1.9%. This sequence was found in a woman aged 50 to 60 in good health. The chain carries TRBV6-6 and TRBJ1-6; D gene uncertain. Sequenced input: blood. The CDR3 sequence is CASLDFSSYNSPLHF. In DNA, the CDR3 is TGTGCCAGCCTCGATTTTAGCTCCTATAATTCACCCCTCCACTTT.